These T cell receptor beta chains were read from a single sample in a study of T cell changes during pregnancy in multiple sclerosis. Sequencing was performed with immunoSEQ multiplex PCR; in TCRdb, only in-frame clones are kept and a portion is missing. Of roughly 60,000 clones listed, 80% to 95% are singletons. The source was peripheral blood, collected in the second trimester of pregnancy. The receptors were sampled from a female donor with multiple sclerosis, enrolled in a pregnancy study. CDR3s include the opening cysteine and the closing phenylalanine or tryptophan. The D gene is left open where the match is weak. Clone size appears in some rows only: once, few, many, or a class for an expanded clone.

TRBJ1-2 TRBV4-2 - - CASSQDGGADGYTF TGTGCCAGCAGTCAAGACGGGGGGGCGGATGGCTACACCTTC
TRBJ1-1 TRBV11-2 - TRBD1 CASSSGQGLKDTEAFF TGTGCCAGCAGCTCCGGACAGGGATTGAAGGACACTGAAGCTTTCTTT
TRBJ1-1 TRBV7-9 - - CASSPWGMNTEAFF TGTGCCAGCAGCCCTTGGGGCATGAACACTGAAGCTTTCTTT
TRBJ1-5 TRBV6-1 few - CASSEQGNQPQHF TGTGCCAGCAGTGAACAGGGCAATCAGCCCCAGCATTTT
TRBJ2-5 TRBV4-3 - - CASSQDQGETQYF TGCGCCAGCAGCCAAGATCAGGGGGAGACCCAGTACTTC
TRBJ1-2 TRBV5-1 - TRBD1 CASSAGQGGVGYGYTF TGCGCCAGCAGCGCAGGACAGGGTGGTGTGGGCTATGGCTACACCTTC
TRBJ2-3 TRBV27 once - CASSLSPVDTQYF TGTGCCAGCAGTTTATCCCCTGTAGATACGCAGTATTTT
TRBJ1-5 TRBV15 - - CATSGQRNQPQHF TGTGCCACCTCCGGACAGCGCAATCAGCCCCAGCATTTT
TRBJ2-7 TRBV27 - - CASRRGKLEPYEQYF TGTGCCAGCAGAAGAGGGAAATTAGAACCGTACGAGCAGTACTTC
TRBJ2-2 TRBV6-6 - - CATLGGVGTGELFF TGTGCCACCTTGGGGGGAGTAGGCACCGGGGAGCTGTTTTTT
TRBJ2-7 TRBV9 - TRBD1 CASSPIPGQVPYEQYF TGTGCCAGCAGCCCGATTCCGGGACAGGTGCCGTACGAGCAGTACTTC
TRBJ1-2 TRBV4-2 - - CASSQVGAGAYGGYTF TGTGCCAGCAGCCAAGTGGGGGCAGGGGCGTATGGCGGCTACACCTTC
TRBJ2-2 TRBV11-2 - TRBD2 CASSPSGSSNTGELFF TGTGCCAGCAGCCCAAGCGGGAGTTCGAACACCGGGGAGCTGTTTTTT
TRBJ2-1 TRBV11-3 - TRBD1 CASSYRGPSYNEQFF TGTGCCAGCAGCTACAGGGGGCCCTCCTACAATGAGCAGTTCTTC
TRBJ2-7 TRBV7-2 - - CASSLAPRFYEQYF TGTGCCAGCAGCTTAGCGCCACGGTTCTACGAGCAGTACTTC
TRBJ1-4 TRBV7-9 - - CASSFLGATNEKLFF TGTGCCAGCAGCTTCCTAGGGGCAACTAATGAAAAACTGTTTTTT
TRBJ2-4 TRBV10-2 - - CASNHGGPADIQYF TGCGCCAGCAACCACGGGGGTCCAGCCGACATTCAGTACTTC
TRBJ2-4 TRBV30 - TRBD1 CAWRETGTDLAKNIQYF TGTGCCTGGAGGGAAACCGGGACAGACCTAGCCAAAAACATTCAGTACTTC
TRBJ2-5 TRBV4-3 - - CASSQDQGETQYF TGCGCCAGCAGCCAAGATCAGGGAGAGACCCAGTACTTC
TRBJ1-5 TRBV6-5 - - CAIKEGQPQHF TGTGCCATAAAGGAGGGTCAGCCCCAGCATTTT
TRBJ2-2 TRBV4-2 - - CASSQDLGGSGELFF TGTGCCAGCAGCCAAGATTTAGGCGGTAGCGGGGAGCTGTTTTTT
TRBJ2-5 TRBV6-1 - TRBD1 CASRPPGQGSKTQYF TGTGCCAGCAGACCCCCCGGACAGGGGTCGAAGACCCAGTACTTC
TRBJ2-1 TRBV7-3 - - CASSLSGYNEQFF TGTGCCAGCAGCTTATCGGGATACAATGAGCAGTTCTTC
TRBJ2-2 TRBV6-6 - - CASSFTGNTGELFF TGTGCCAGCAGTTTTACGGGAAACACCGGGGAGCTGTTTTTT
TRBJ2-7 TRBV18 - - CASSPMDALGGSYEQYF TGTGCCAGCTCACCAATGGACGCGCTGGGGGGCTCCTACGAGCAGTACTTC
TRBJ1-1 TRBV6-6 - - CASSLGRTANTEAFF TGTGCCAGCAGTTTAGGTCGGACAGCTAACACTGAAGCTTTCTTT
TRBJ2-1 TRBV19 - - CASSIVLAVLNEQFF TGTGCCAGTAGTATCGTGTTAGCGGTTCTAAATGAGCAGTTCTTC
TRBJ2-3 TRBV11-2 - TRBD1 CASSLVGTGGGTDTQYF TGTGCCAGCAGCTTAGTTGGGACAGGGGGCGGCACAGATACGCAGTATTTT
TRBJ2-5 TRBV30 - - CALGDLVETQYF TGTGCCCTCGGGGACTTAGTGGAGACCCAGTACTTC